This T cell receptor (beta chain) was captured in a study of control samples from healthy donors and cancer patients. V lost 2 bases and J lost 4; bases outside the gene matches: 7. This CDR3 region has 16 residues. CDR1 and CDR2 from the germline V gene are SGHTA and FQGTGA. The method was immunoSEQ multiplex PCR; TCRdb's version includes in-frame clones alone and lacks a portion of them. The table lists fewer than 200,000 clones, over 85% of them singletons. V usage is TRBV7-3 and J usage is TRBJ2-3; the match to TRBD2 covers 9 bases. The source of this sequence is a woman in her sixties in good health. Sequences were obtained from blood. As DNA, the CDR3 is TGTGCCAGCAGCTTAGGGGGACTAGCCTTCGCAGATACGCAGTATTTT. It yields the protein CASSLGGLAFADTQYF.